The text below deals with one T cell receptor beta chain. Its target antigen remains unknown. One junction end does not reproduce the germline sequence, and a read error may be involved. In the first month after transplant, blood samples were collected up to 4 times, and after that at least monthly when available. This entry comes from a study of graft-versus-host responses after intestinal transplantation (dated by TCRdb to the early 2020s). Some background on the complete study: The transplants that recipients got were multivisceral, liver-intestinal, or isolated intestinal. The cohort enrolled 24 intestinal transplant recipients, one of whom was a retransplant, and a few patients without pretransplant specimens were excluded. A peak of at least 4% donor T cells among recipient peripheral blood mononuclear cells was the definition used for donor T cell macrochimerism. Every recipient was given anti-thymocyte globulin induction, followed by around three years of maintenance tacrolimus and steroids. Samples from a few later patients were sequenced in-house on an Illumina MiSeq with MiXCR processing rather than by the commercial service. Graft-versus-host and host-versus-graft alloreactive T cell clones were tracked in the graft, circulation and bone marrow after intestinal transplantation using bulk TCR-beta CDR3 sequencing. To identify alloreactive clones, pre-transplant mixed lymphocyte reaction products were sequenced and then compared with unstimulated pre-transplant donor and recipient T cells. The full study reports these points: Early after transplant, peak levels of circulating GvH clones were found to be associated with declines in HvG clones. Conclusions were limited by the relatively low number and heterogeneity of intestinal transplant patients. In patients with donor T cell macrochimerism, the allografts had high GvH to HvG T cell clonal ratios. GvH clones were detected in recipient bone marrow, and some appeared earlier in ileal mucosa or blood, consistent with an intestinal mucosal origin.

Library preparation employed the immunoSEQ multiplex PCR assay. Adaptive Biotechnologies carried out high-throughput TCR-beta CDR3 sequencing of genomic DNA for most patients. The study's processing was this. TCR sequencing data for 15 to 20 patients were retrieved from Adaptive's ImmunoSEQ software; a few other patients were processed with MiXCR and VDJtools. CDR3 nucleotide sequences shared between donor and recipient were removed because the origin of such sequences could not be assigned. At least 2-fold expansion over unstimulated cells and a minimum CFSE-low frequency of 0.002% (template counts) or 0.001% (read counts) were required for clones to be classified as alloreactive. A clone was considered mappable if detected in the sequenced pre-transplant spleen, lymph node, or MLR CFSE-low populations of the donor or recipient. The cumulative frequency of alloreactive clones was calculated as a percentage of all sequences, weighted by copy number. In TCRdb, the immuneACCESS table is reduced to in-frame sequences with V and J assigned. These tables do not hold every clone; where another copy was compared, an unresolved V gene accounts for under half, and the others remain unexplained. V, J and clone size were drawn from that table, and D and trimming were deduced from the DNA. The sample includes 74,000 or so clones, with approximately 90% observed a single time. Around 0.69% of the sample goes to the ten largest clones.

Reading from cysteine to phenylalanine, the CDR3 counts 13 amino acids. Here the CDR3 DNA is all that survives: 39 bases in frame from base 1. The germline V gene gives CDR1 as SGHDN and CDR2 as FVKESK. The chain uses TRBV14 and TRBJ1-2; the D gene remains uncertain. Sequences were derived from PBMCs, sampled 98 days after intestinal transplantation. This TCR derives from a human patient who received an intestinal transplant, so some T cells may come from the graft donor. In nucleotide form, the sequence is TGTACCAGCAGCCCTGACCTAAACTATGGCTACACCTTC. Translated, it gives CTSSPDLNYGYTF.